These 16 T cell receptor beta chains share one sample of origin, sequenced in a study of T cell repertoires in cytomegalovirus infection. TCRdb re-analysed the reads in MiXCR, keeping a single row per CDR3 protein. The table has about 680,000 distinct CDR3 sequences, approximately 24% seen once. Sample: CD8+ T cells from PBMCs. All receptors come from a human donor in good health (CMV status not recorded). Some clones in this sample may be carry-over from other donors' samples.

This clonotype came up once. An end of the junction does not agree with germline; a read error may underlie this. This chain links TRBV12-3 or TRBV12-4 with TRBJ2-2; D tentatively reads TRBD1 or TRBD2 (5 bases each). CDR3 length equals 17 residues. The CDR3 nucleotides read TGTGCCATCCTGGACGCCGTAAGGGACGACAACACCGGGGAACTGTTTTTT. Translation: CAILDAVRDDNTGELFF.

The gene calls are TRBV7-6 and TRBJ1-2; 8 bases are a match to TRBD1. This CDR3 is built from 15 residues. With 4 bases clipped from V and 6 bases from J, the junction kept 10 bases outside the gene matches. Germline V gene sequence: CDR1 SGHVS, CDR2 FNYEAQ. CDR3 sequence: CASSSGADREDGYTF. For the CDR3, the DNA is TGTGCCAGCAGCTCCGGGGCGGACAGGGAGGATGGCTACACCTTC.

This chain links TRBV6-1 with TRBJ2-2; possibly TRBD2 for D (6 bases). CDR3 length: 15 amino acids. Germline V gene sequence: CDR1 MNHNS, CDR2 SASEGT. With 5 bases removed from V and 1 base from J, the gap between germline ends came to 11 bases. CDR3 amino acids: CASSFWRGNTGELFF. The CDR3 coding sequence is TGTGCCAGCAGTTTTTGGCGGGGGAACACCGGGGAGCTGTTTTTT.

This chain joins TRBV15 and TRBJ1-1; D is uncertain. CDR3 length equals 15 residues. The germline V gene has CDR1 LNHNV and CDR2 YYDKDF (reference sequence). V lost 1 base, J lost 0 bases, and 9 bases lay in between. The CDR3 coding sequence is TGTGCCACCAGCAGAGTCGAGATGATGAACACTGAAGCTTTCTTT. Translation gives CATSRVEMMNTEAFF. Variable domain in full (rest from reference TRBV15 and TRBJ1-1): DAMVIQNPRYQVTQFGKPVTLSCSQTLNHNVMYWYQQKSSQAPKLLFHYYDKDFNNEADTPDNFQSRRPNTSFCFLDIRSPGLGDTAMYLCATSRVEMMNTEAFFGQGTRLTVV.

This clonotype was seen a few times. This chain joins TRBV28 and TRBJ1-6, with TRBD1 as a possible D gene (5 bases). The V gene lost 2 bases and the J gene lost 4 bases, with 12 bases spanning the gap. Germline lookup yields CDR1 MDHEN and CDR2 SYDVKM. The CDR3 runs to 16 residues. As DNA, the CDR3 is TGTGCCAGCAGTTTACCGACAGAGTTTTATAATTCACCCCTCCACTTT. Translating gives CASSLPTEFYNSPLHF.

This clonotype was observed a few times. V gene TRBV6-1 combines with J gene TRBJ1-1; D ambiguous. Germline CDR1 MNHNS, CDR2 SASEGT. V gave up 7 bases and J gave up 1 base, with 19 bases separating them. The CDR3 is 16 residues long. Here the CDR3 DNA reads TGTGCCAGCACCCCCAAAATCCGTCAGCAGAACACTGAAGCTTTCTTT. Its protein is CASTPKIRQQNTEAFF.

This clonotype was counted between two and nine times. The chain joins TRBV20-1 to TRBJ2-5, with 9 bases aligning to TRBD2. The CDR3 loop spans 14 amino acids. Germline V lookup: CDR1 DFQATT, CDR2 SNEGSKA (reference sequence). Trimming removed 3 bases from V and 1 base from J; junction bases left unmatched: 3. The CDR3 region has the DNA TGCAGTGCTAGCCCTAGCGGGGCCCAAGAGACCCAGTACTTC. This codes for CSASPSGAQETQYF.

This clonotype came up a few times. The chain couples TRBV11-2 to TRBJ2-7; D possibly corresponds to TRBD1 (5 bases). V was clipped by 3 bases and J by 2 bases, with 8 bases between them. Germline V gene lookup returns CDR1 SGHAT and CDR2 FQNNGV. CDR3 length: 13 amino acids. CDR3: CASSFGRAYEQYV. The CDR3 DNA follows: TGTGCCAGCAGCTTCGGCAGGGCCTACGAGCAGTACGTC.

This clonotype was counted many times. The chain recombines TRBV28 with TRBJ2-1; 8 bases line up with TRBD2. The germline V gene encodes CDR1 MDHEN and CDR2 SYDVKM. This CDR3 has 16 amino acids. Trimming at V came to 6 bases and at J to 7 bases, leaving 14 bases not matched to a gene. The CDR3 DNA follows: TGTGCCAGCAGCCCCTCCTCCGGGACTAGTAGGAATGAGCAGTTCTTC. Its protein is CASSPSSGTSRNEQFF.

This clonotype was counted many times. V and J are TRBV12-3 or TRBV12-4 and TRBJ2-7; D is unclear. Trimming took off 2 bases at V and 2 bases at J, with 4 bases between the two ends. The CDR3 sequence is 12 residues long. The CDR3 DNA reads as TGTGCCAGCAGTTTAAGGACCTACGAGCAGTACTTC. Protein sequence: CASSLRTYEQYF.

The chain recombines TRBV4-3 with TRBJ1-5; D not resolved. Trimming took 0 bases from V and 5 from J, leaving 5 bases between them. The germline V gene has CDR1 LGHNA and CDR2 YSLEER. The CDR3 has 13 amino acids. The CDR3: CASSQDGDQPQHF. The CDR3 region has the DNA TGCGCCAGCAGCCAAGACGGGGATCAGCCCCAGCATTTT.

This clonotype was observed at least ten times. The chain is built from TRBV6-2 or TRBV6-3 and TRBJ2-2; perhaps TRBD2 as D (5 bases). The V gene's germline CDR1 is MNHEY and CDR2 SVGEGT. Trimming pared 7 bases from V and 1 base from J, leaving 7 bases between. The CDR3 contains 13 residues. CDR3 in amino acids: CASIAKNTGELFF. In DNA form, the CDR3 reads TGTGCCAGCATAGCGAAGAACACCGGGGAGCTGTTTTTT.

This clonotype has a handful of counts. This sequence may be a read error, since a much larger clone differs from it by one base. The rearrangement uses TRBV7-6 and TRBJ2-3; TRBD1 agrees at 9 bases. In germline, CDR1 is SGHVS, CDR2 FNYEAQ. This CDR3 spans 16 amino acids. CDR3 protein: CACSLLGTGSADTQYF. The CDR3 nucleotides read TGTGCCTGCAGCTTACTTGGGACAGGGAGCGCAGATACGCAGTATTTT.

This clonotype showed up just a few times. Its ends do not fully match the called genes, so a read error is possible. The chain combines TRBV27 with TRBJ2-2, with D perhaps TRBD2 (6 bases). The CDR3 consists of 18 residues. Germline CDR1 is MNHEY and CDR2 is SMNVEV (reference sequence). CDR3 coding DNA: TGTACCAGCAGTTTACCCTCCCCCTGGCAGGGAGGCACCGGGGAGCTGTTTTTT. It yields the protein CTSSLPSPWQGGTGELFF.

CDR3 sequence: CASTIRRGGYNEQFF. The DNA of the CDR3 is TGTGCCAGCACCATACGGAGGGGCGGGTACAATGAGCAGTTCTTC. The genes are TRBV6-1 and TRBJ2-1; TRBD2 might be the D (6 bases). V was cut by 7 bases and J by 4 bases, with 17 bases left in between. Per the germline V gene, CDR1 is MNHNS and CDR2 is SASEGT. CDR3 length: 15 residues.

V and J are TRBV7-6 and TRBJ2-1, with no clear D. The CDR3 totals 11 residues. The germline V gene has CDR1 SGHVS and CDR2 FNYEAQ. Trimming cost V 5 bases and J 9 bases, with 8 bases left between them. The DNA for the CDR3 is TGTGCCAGCAGCCCGACTGCTGAGCAGTTCTTC. Translated, it gives CASSPTAEQFF.